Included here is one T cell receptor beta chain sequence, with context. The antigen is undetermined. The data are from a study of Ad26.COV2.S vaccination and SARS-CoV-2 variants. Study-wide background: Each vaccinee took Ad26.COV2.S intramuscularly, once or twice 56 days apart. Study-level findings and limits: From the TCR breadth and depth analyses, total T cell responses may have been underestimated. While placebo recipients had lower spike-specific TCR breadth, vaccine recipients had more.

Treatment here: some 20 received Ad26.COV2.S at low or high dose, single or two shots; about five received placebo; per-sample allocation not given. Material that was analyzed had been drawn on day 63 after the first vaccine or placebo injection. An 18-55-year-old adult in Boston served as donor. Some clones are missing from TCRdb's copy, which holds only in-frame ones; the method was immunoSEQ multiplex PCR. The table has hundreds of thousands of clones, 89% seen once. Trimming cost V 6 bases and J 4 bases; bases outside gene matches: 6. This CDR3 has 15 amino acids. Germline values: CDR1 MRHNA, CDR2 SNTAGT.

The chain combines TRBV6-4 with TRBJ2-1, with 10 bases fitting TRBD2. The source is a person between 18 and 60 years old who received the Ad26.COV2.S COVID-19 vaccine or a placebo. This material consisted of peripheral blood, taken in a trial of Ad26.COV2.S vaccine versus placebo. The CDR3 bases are TGTGCCAGCAGCACAGCGGGAGGGATTTACAATGAGCAGTTCTTC. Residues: CASSTAGGIYNEQFF.